This TCR beta chain was obtained from a study of human T cells and chemical hapten exposure. V dropped 5 bases and J dropped 2 bases, with 13 bases sitting between them. The CDR3 runs 15 residues. CDR1 is SNHLY and CDR2 is FYNNEI in the germline V gene. Noted time point: pre-sensitization, week 0. The treatment: therapeutic diphenylcyclopropenone sensitization with weekly scalp DPC. In TCRdb, the RACE reads were re-called with MiXCR into one record per CDR3 protein. The data show 250,000 to 300,000 distinct CDR3 sequences, with just under 8% seen just once and roughly 1.2% held by the top ten. About this clonotype itself: No conserved phenylalanine or tryptophan ends this CDR3, so it is likely a read error.

The receptor was isolated from a man in his late teens or twenties with alopecia areata. Some clones in this sample may be carry-over from other donors' samples. Sequences were derived from whole blood, sampled in connection with sensitization to the hapten diphenylcyclopropenone (DPC). The V and J genes are TRBV2 and TRBJ1-5, with D possibly being TRBD1 (6 bases). CDR3 protein: CASSWQGLGNQPQHS. CDR3 DNA sequence: TGTGCCAGCAGTTGGCAGGGGCTGGGCAATCAGCCCCAGCATTCT.